This TCR beta chain was sequenced in a study of blood T cell repertoires in COVID-19. Whole-study context: The United States, Italy and Spain provided the acute and convalescent COVID-19 samples.

V trimming: 1 base; J trimming: 1 base; junction bases outside the gene matches: 8. Germline V lookup: CDR1 SGHRS, CDR2 YFSETQ. The CDR3 is made up of 17 amino acids. Clones were read by immunoSEQ multiplex PCR, and TCRdb kept only the in-frame ones, dropping some. The sample includes tens of thousands of clones, approximately 84% seen only once; the top ten take 25% to 30%. Sequencing was performed on peripheral blood. The receptor was isolated from a human donor in a cohort sampled during active COVID-19. The chain couples TRBV5-1 to TRBJ2-7; 10 bases align to TRBD1. The CDR3: CASSLMPPGQGSYEQYF. The CDR3 DNA reads as TGCGCCAGCAGCTTGATGCCCCCGGGACAGGGGTCCTACGAGCAGTACTTC.